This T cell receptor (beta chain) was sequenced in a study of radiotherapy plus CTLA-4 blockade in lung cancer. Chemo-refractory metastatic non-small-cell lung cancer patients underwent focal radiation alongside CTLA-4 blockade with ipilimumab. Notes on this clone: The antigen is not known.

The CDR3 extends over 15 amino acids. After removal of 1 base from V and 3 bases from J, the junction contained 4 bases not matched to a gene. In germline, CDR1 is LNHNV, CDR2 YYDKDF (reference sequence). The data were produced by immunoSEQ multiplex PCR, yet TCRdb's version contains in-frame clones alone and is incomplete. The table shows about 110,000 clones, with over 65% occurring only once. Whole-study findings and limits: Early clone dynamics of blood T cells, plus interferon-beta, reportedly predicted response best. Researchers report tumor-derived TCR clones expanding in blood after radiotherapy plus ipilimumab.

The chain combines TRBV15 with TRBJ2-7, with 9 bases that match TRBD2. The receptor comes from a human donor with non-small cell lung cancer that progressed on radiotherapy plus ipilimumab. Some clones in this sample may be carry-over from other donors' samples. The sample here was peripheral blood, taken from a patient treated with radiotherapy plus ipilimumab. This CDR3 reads CATSRGPAGGYEQYF. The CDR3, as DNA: TGTGCCACCAGCAGAGGGCCAGCGGGGGGCTACGAGCAGTACTTC.